The clone carrying this T cell receptor beta chain was seen a handful of times. Its antigen is unknown. The data were obtained in a study of cytomegalovirus exposure and HLA in healthy donors. Study conclusions and caveats: In a later analysis, V- and J-gene trimming of beta chains associated with a DCLRE1C missense variant, replicated independently. According to reports, the classifier identified cytomegalovirus status with high specificity and sensitivity. Sequence variants that were highly shared formed a cluster that was likely a sequencing artifact.

Germline V gives CDR1 DFQATT, CDR2 SNEGSKA (reference sequence). The CDR3 covers 8 residues. The PCR ran on 60 Vbeta and 13 Jbeta primers. In the original analysis: Unique TCR beta chains numbered about 79 million in a later analysis, with around 10 million shared. Here immunoSEQ multiplex PCR was the method, and the copy in TCRdb shows in-frame clones only, minus some. That table supplies the V and J calls and clone size; D and trimming were determined from the DNA. This table has 65,000 to 100,000 clones, 75% to 80% appearing once. The source is a female donor in good health and CMV-seronegative. Sequencing was done on a sample of PBMCs. The chain carries TRBV20-1 and TRBJ1-2; D gene uncertain. The CDR3 is CRTGGYTF. DNA for the CDR3: TGCAGAACGGGGGGCTACACCTTC.